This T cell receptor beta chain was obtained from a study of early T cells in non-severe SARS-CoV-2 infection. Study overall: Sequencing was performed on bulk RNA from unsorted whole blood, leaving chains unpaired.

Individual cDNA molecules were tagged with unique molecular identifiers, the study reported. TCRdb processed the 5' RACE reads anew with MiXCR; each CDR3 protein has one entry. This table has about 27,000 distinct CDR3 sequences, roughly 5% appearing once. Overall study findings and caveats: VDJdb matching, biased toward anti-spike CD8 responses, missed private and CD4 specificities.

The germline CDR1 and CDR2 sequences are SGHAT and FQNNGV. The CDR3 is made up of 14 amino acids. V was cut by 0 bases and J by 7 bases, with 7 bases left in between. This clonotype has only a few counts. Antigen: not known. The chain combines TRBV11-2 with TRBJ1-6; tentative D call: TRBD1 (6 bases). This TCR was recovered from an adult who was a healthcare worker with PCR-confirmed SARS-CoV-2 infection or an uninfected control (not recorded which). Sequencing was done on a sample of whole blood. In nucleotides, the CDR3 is TGTGCCAGCAGCTTAGAGGGGGGCAATTCACCCCTCCACTTT. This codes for CASSLEGGNSPLHF.